This is a list of T cell receptor beta chains from one sample in a study of cytomegalovirus exposure and HLA in healthy donors. Assay used: immunoSEQ multiplex PCR; TCRdb lists only in-frame clones, some missing. The sample carries about 160,000 clones, roughly 77% recorded once. The sequencing input was PBMCs. The receptors here all came from a woman aged 18-29 years in good health and CMV-seronegative. The CDR3 runs from the conserved cysteine through the conserved F or W. D genes are given only for firm matches. A clone size is listed for some rows: how often the clone was seen (once, few, many), or a class if it is expanded.

CDR3nt: TGTGCCAGCAGCGAGATGAAGACAGGGTTGGCCGGCTACACCTTC
CDR3aa: CASSEMKTGLAGYTF
v_gene: TRBV6-5
j_gene: TRBJ1-2
d_gene: TRBD1
abundance: once

CDR3nt: TGCGCCAGCAGCTTGGGTCTCCCCTTCCCTGGGACTAGCGGGAGGGCTGAGACCCAGTACTTC
CDR3aa: CASSLGLPFPGTSGRAETQYF
v_gene: TRBV5-1
j_gene: TRBJ2-5
d_gene: TRBD2
abundance: -

CDR3nt: TGTGCCAGCAGTTTTTCGGGTAGGCGGCGCGATGGAAAACTGTTTTTT
CDR3aa: CASSFSGRRRDGKLFF
v_gene: TRBV27
j_gene: TRBJ1-4
d_gene: -
abundance: once

CDR3nt: TGTGCCAGCAGCCTGGGGACAGGGGCTGAAGCTTTCTTT
CDR3aa: CASSLGTGAEAFF
v_gene: TRBV7-6
j_gene: TRBJ1-1
d_gene: TRBD1
abundance: -

CDR3nt: TGTGCCAGCGTTCGGGACAGGGACACCGGGGAGCTGTTTTTT
CDR3aa: CASVRDRDTGELFF
v_gene: TRBV28
j_gene: TRBJ2-2
d_gene: TRBD1
abundance: -

CDR3nt: TGTGCCAGTAGTATACTACTAGCGGGAGGGTTAAGCAATGAGCAGTTCTTC
CDR3aa: CASSILLAGGLSNEQFF
v_gene: TRBV19
j_gene: TRBJ2-1
d_gene: TRBD2
abundance: -

CDR3nt: TGTGCCTGGAGTATAGGACAGATGAACACTGAAGCTTTCTTT
CDR3aa: CAWSIGQMNTEAFF
v_gene: TRBV30
j_gene: TRBJ1-1
d_gene: -
abundance: -

CDR3nt: TGTGCCAGTAGTATAGTTACAGGTGGGAATGAAAAACTGTTTTTT
CDR3aa: CASSIVTGGNEKLFF
v_gene: TRBV19
j_gene: TRBJ1-4
d_gene: -
abundance: -

CDR3nt: TGTGCCAGCAGCTTACGGTGGGAGGAGACCCAGTACTTC
CDR3aa: CASSLRWEETQYF
v_gene: TRBV7-8
j_gene: TRBJ2-5
d_gene: -
abundance: -

CDR3nt: TGTGCCAGCAGCTTGGGAAGGACAGATAACTATGGCTACACCTTC
CDR3aa: CASSLGRTDNYGYTF
v_gene: TRBV5-4
j_gene: TRBJ1-2
d_gene: -
abundance: -

CDR3nt: TGTGCCACCAGCGGGGAGATGAACACTGAAGCTTTCTTT
CDR3aa: CATSGEMNTEAFF
v_gene: TRBV28
j_gene: TRBJ1-1
d_gene: -
abundance: -

CDR3nt: TGTGCCAGCAGTGCTAGCGGGAGGTCTCACAATGAGCAGTTCTTC
CDR3aa: CASSASGRSHNEQFF
v_gene: TRBV6-4
j_gene: TRBJ2-1
d_gene: TRBD2
abundance: -

CDR3nt: TGCGCCAGCAGCCCGGGAGGTTTCGAGCAGTACTTC
CDR3aa: CASSPGGFEQYF
v_gene: TRBV10-1
j_gene: TRBJ2-7
d_gene: TRBD2
abundance: -

CDR3nt: TGTGCCAGCAGCTTGTGGGCTAGCGGGAGGAGGACAGATACGCAGTATTTT
CDR3aa: CASSLWASGRRTDTQYF
v_gene: TRBV5-8
j_gene: TRBJ2-3
d_gene: TRBD2
abundance: -

CDR3nt: TGTGCCAGCAGTGAAGCGCTTCGCGTTCGGGAACTAGCCAAAAACATTCAGTACTTC
CDR3aa: CASSEALRVRELAKNIQYF
v_gene: TRBV2
j_gene: TRBJ2-4
d_gene: -
abundance: -

CDR3nt: TGTGCCAGCAGTTCAGGTTCCGTTTACGAGCAGTACTTC
CDR3aa: CASSSGSVYEQYF
v_gene: TRBV25-1
j_gene: TRBJ2-7
d_gene: -
abundance: -

CDR3nt: TGTGCCACAGCGTCAGATTACTCTGGGGCCAACGTCCTGACTTTC
CDR3aa: CATASDYSGANVLTF
v_gene: TRBV28
j_gene: TRBJ2-6
d_gene: -
abundance: -

CDR3nt: TGTGCCAGCAGCTTAGCTGTAGATACGCAGTATTTT
CDR3aa: CASSLAVDTQYF
v_gene: TRBV5-6
j_gene: TRBJ2-3
d_gene: -
abundance: -

CDR3nt: TGTGCCAGAGATCTGGGCGATGCTGGAAACACCATATATTTT
CDR3aa: CARDLGDAGNTIYF
v_gene: TRBV2
j_gene: TRBJ1-3
d_gene: -
abundance: few

CDR3nt: TGCGCCAGCAGCACGACTAAGAACACTGAAGCTTTCTTT
CDR3aa: CASSTTKNTEAFF
v_gene: TRBV5-1
j_gene: TRBJ1-1
d_gene: -
abundance: -

CDR3nt: TGCGCCAGCAGCTCCACAGTGAACACTGAAGCTTTCTTT
CDR3aa: CASSSTVNTEAFF
v_gene: TRBV5-1
j_gene: TRBJ1-1
d_gene: -
abundance: few

CDR3nt: TGTGCCAGCAGTGCGGGAGCCGCAGATACGCAGTATTTT
CDR3aa: CASSAGAADTQYF
v_gene: TRBV28
j_gene: TRBJ2-3
d_gene: TRBD2
abundance: -

CDR3nt: TGTGCCACAACCGGACTAGCGGGGGGCGAGTGGGCGCAGTATTTT
CDR3aa: CATTGLAGGEWAQYF
v_gene: TRBV6-6
j_gene: TRBJ2-3
d_gene: TRBD2
abundance: -

CDR3nt: TGTGCCAGCAGCCACCCCAGGACTTCGAACACCGGGGAGCTGTTTTTT
CDR3aa: CASSHPRTSNTGELFF
v_gene: TRBV14
j_gene: TRBJ2-2
d_gene: -
abundance: -

CDR3nt: TGTGCCAGCAGCTTTTCACACACAGGGGCTGGAAACACCATATATTTT
CDR3aa: CASSFSHTGAGNTIYF
v_gene: TRBV7-9
j_gene: TRBJ1-3
d_gene: TRBD1
abundance: -

CDR3nt: TGCGCCAGCAGTCCCAAGACAGGGGTTGGTTATTCACCCCTCCACTTT
CDR3aa: CASSPKTGVGYSPLHF
v_gene: TRBV23-1
j_gene: TRBJ1-6
d_gene: TRBD1
abundance: -

CDR3nt: TGTGCCAGCAGTTACCCGGGAGTTCTCCCCGGGGGCTACACCTTC
CDR3aa: CASSYPGVLPGGYTF
v_gene: TRBV6-6
j_gene: TRBJ1-2
d_gene: -
abundance: -

CDR3nt: TGTGCCAGCAGTTCGGGGGCTGGGGCCAACGTCCTGACTTTC
CDR3aa: CASSSGAGANVLTF
v_gene: TRBV28
j_gene: TRBJ2-6
d_gene: -
abundance: -

CDR3nt: TGTGCCAGCAGTAAGAGTGGGACAATCTGGGAGCTGTTTTTT
CDR3aa: CASSKSGTIWELFF
v_gene: TRBV5-6
j_gene: TRBJ2-2
d_gene: -
abundance: once

CDR3nt: TGTGCCAGCAGCACCCGGGAGGGCCTGGGAGATACGCAGTATTTT
CDR3aa: CASSTREGLGDTQYF
v_gene: TRBV9
j_gene: TRBJ2-3
d_gene: TRBD2
abundance: -

CDR3nt: TGCGCCAGCAGCACTGGGACAAATATTGCTGGCTACACCTTC
CDR3aa: CASSTGTNIAGYTF
v_gene: TRBV5-1
j_gene: TRBJ1-2
d_gene: -
abundance: -

CDR3nt: TGTGCCAGCAGTGAGGCCCGGTGGAGGGGAGGTGAAAAACTGTTTTTT
CDR3aa: CASSEARWRGGEKLFF
v_gene: TRBV6-1
j_gene: TRBJ1-4
d_gene: -
abundance: -

CDR3nt: TGCGCCAGCAGCCAAGGGGCCGGAATAGCCTACGAGCAGTACTTC
CDR3aa: CASSQGAGIAYEQYF
v_gene: TRBV5-1
j_gene: TRBJ2-7
d_gene: -
abundance: once

CDR3nt: TGTGCCAGCAGCGCCCAAACTAGTGGTTATGCCGGGGAGCTGTTTTTT
CDR3aa: CASSAQTSGYAGELFF
v_gene: TRBV9
j_gene: TRBJ2-2
d_gene: -
abundance: few

CDR3nt: TGCGCCAGCAGCTTCCCGGGGGGGATTAGCTCCTACAATGAGCAGTTCTTC
CDR3aa: CASSFPGGISSYNEQFF
v_gene: TRBV5-1
j_gene: TRBJ2-1
d_gene: TRBD2
abundance: -

CDR3nt: TGTGCCAGCACCTCCGGCATAAGGGACAGCGAAGATACGCAGTATTTT
CDR3aa: CASTSGIRDSEDTQYF
v_gene: TRBV5-4
j_gene: TRBJ2-3
d_gene: TRBD1
abundance: -

CDR3nt: TGTGCCAGCGGCGTGGGGCCACTGTCCTACAATGAGCAGTTCTTC
CDR3aa: CASGVGPLSYNEQFF
v_gene: TRBV7-2
j_gene: TRBJ2-1
d_gene: -
abundance: once

CDR3nt: TGTGCCAGCAGCTCCAACAGCGGTTTGGCCAACACTGAAGCTTTCTTT
CDR3aa: CASSSNSGLANTEAFF
v_gene: TRBV11-2
j_gene: TRBJ1-1
d_gene: -
abundance: -

CDR3nt: TGCGCCAGCAGTGAGTCGAAGGGGACAGGGCGGGCCGGGGAGCTGTTTTTT
CDR3aa: CASSESKGTGRAGELFF
v_gene: TRBV10-2
j_gene: TRBJ2-2
d_gene: TRBD1
abundance: -

CDR3nt: TGTGCCAGCAGCTTAGATGAGGGTAGATATGGCTACACCTTC
CDR3aa: CASSLDEGRYGYTF
v_gene: TRBV11-2
j_gene: TRBJ1-2
d_gene: -
abundance: -

CDR3nt: TGTGCCAGCAGCCAAATTTTAGCGGGGAATGAGCAGTTCTTC
CDR3aa: CASSQILAGNEQFF
v_gene: TRBV7-2
j_gene: TRBJ2-1
d_gene: TRBD2
abundance: -

CDR3nt: TGTGCCACCCGCGGGAGGGCCGCCTACGAGCAGTACTTC
CDR3aa: CATRGRAAYEQYF
v_gene: TRBV28
j_gene: TRBJ2-7
d_gene: TRBD2
abundance: -

CDR3nt: TGTGCCAGCAGCTTAGGGCTGATCTACGAGCAGTACTTC
CDR3aa: CASSLGLIYEQYF
v_gene: TRBV11-2
j_gene: TRBJ2-7
d_gene: -
abundance: -

CDR3nt: TGTGCCAGCAGTGAATCCCTCTCACGCCCCGGGAACACCGGGGAGCTGTTTTTT
CDR3aa: CASSESLSRPGNTGELFF
v_gene: TRBV25-1
j_gene: TRBJ2-2
d_gene: -
abundance: few

CDR3nt: TGTGCCAGCAGTTCGACAGCCTTGAACACTGAAGCTTTCTTT
CDR3aa: CASSSTALNTEAFF
v_gene: TRBV27
j_gene: TRBJ1-1
d_gene: -
abundance: -

CDR3nt: TGTGCCAGCAGCTTACTTCTGGGTACAGGCACCATATATTTT
CDR3aa: CASSLLLGTGTIYF
v_gene: TRBV7-8
j_gene: TRBJ1-3
d_gene: -
abundance: -

CDR3nt: TGTGCCAGCATCCAGACAGCCGGGACTTCCAATGAGCAGTTCTTC
CDR3aa: CASIQTAGTSNEQFF
v_gene: TRBV2
j_gene: TRBJ2-1
d_gene: -
abundance: -

CDR3nt: TGTGCCAGCAGTTTAGCGGGGGGCCAAGAGACCCAGTACTTC
CDR3aa: CASSLAGGQETQYF
v_gene: TRBV6-6
j_gene: TRBJ2-5
d_gene: TRBD2
abundance: -

CDR3nt: TGCGCCAGCAGCCTGGGGCGGGACGAACTCTACGAGCAGTACTTC
CDR3aa: CASSLGRDELYEQYF
v_gene: TRBV5-1
j_gene: TRBJ2-7
d_gene: -
abundance: -

CDR3nt: TGTGCCAGCACCCCCTCGGGAGGGACCACAGATACGCAGTATTTT
CDR3aa: CASTPSGGTTDTQYF
v_gene: TRBV13
j_gene: TRBJ2-3
d_gene: TRBD2
abundance: -

CDR3nt: TGTGCCAGCAGCGCGTCACAGGGCTACGAGCAGTACTTC
CDR3aa: CASSASQGYEQYF
v_gene: TRBV11-3
j_gene: TRBJ2-7
d_gene: -
abundance: few